Below, one T cell receptor beta chain is given with its context. These data come from a study of shared clonotypes between healthy human individuals. CD45RA+ naive and CD45RA-negative memory subsets were separated from CD4+ cells. Trimming left V 0 bases short and J 6 bases short, with 15 bases between. CDR1 is MGHRA and CDR2 is YSYEKL in the germline V gene. The CDR3 consists of 15 residues. The protocol was immunoSEQ multiplex PCR, while the TCRdb copy is restricted to in-frame clones and leaves out a portion. The sample shows about 600,000 clones, roughly 97% of them seen only once. Sequencing was performed on naive CD4+ T cells sorted from blood. Subset defined: CD45RA+ positively selected. V gene TRBV4-1 combines with J gene TRBJ2-7, with D perhaps assigned TRBD1 or TRBD2 (6 bases each). The clonotype was recovered from a woman in her 30s in good health. The CDR3 nucleotides read TGCGCCAGCAGCCAAGAACGGGTAACGGGGGCCGAGCAGTACTTC. As protein: CASSQERVTGAEQYF.